The text below deals with one TCR beta chain. Its antigen is currently unknown. The assay was immunoSEQ multiplex PCR, and TCRdb's table has in-frame clones only and misses some. Of about 3,000 clones listed, 62% were seen once; the top ten hold more than 15%. Germline V gives CDR1 SGHVS, CDR2 FNYEAQ. CDR3 length: 13 residues. With V trimmed by 5 bases and J by 3 bases, 3 bases remained unmatched. This specimen belongs to a study of tissue T cells after allogeneic stem cell transplantation. Steroid-refractory graft-versus-host disease after allogeneic hematopoietic cell transplant qualified adults for prospective research-autopsy enrollment. Study results and limitations: Blood and spleen captured only part of the tissue TCR repertoire. This small cohort was clinically heterogeneous, and sampling depth was a limitation.

Sequenced material: ascending colon tissue, taken at autopsy. The sequence was obtained from a male patient aged 60 or older with steroid-refractory graft-versus-host disease after an allogeneic stem cell transplant. Some of these T cells may belong to the graft donor. The chain has TRBV7-6 and TRBJ2-7; 8 bases align to TRBD1. The CDR3 nucleotides read TGTGCCAGCAGCACCGGACAGGGCTACGAGCAGTACTTC. Protein sequence: CASSTGQGYEQYF.